This T cell receptor beta chain was retrieved from a study of T cell repertoires in cytomegalovirus infection. Study summary: Well-studied HLA-B-restricted epitopes and recently identified HLA-C-restricted epitopes of CMV were both used in the study. Matching HLA type and CMV infection were both indicated by public TCR beta signatures. The study, taken as a whole, reports: The ex vivo response showed dominance by HLA-C-restricted CMV-specific TCR beta clonotypes.

Germline CDR1 SGHTA, CDR2 FQGNSA. The CDR3 extends over 11 amino acids. Trimming took 5 bases from V and 3 from J, leaving 5 bases between them. There are many counts of this clonotype. No antigen is known for it. In TCRdb, the reads were re-called with MiXCR into one record per CDR3 protein. The sample shows around 71,000 distinct CDR3 sequences, 20% to 25% of them seen only once. The chain couples TRBV7-2 to TRBJ2-7; no reliable D call. The receptor's source is a human donor in good health (CMV status not recorded). Some clones in this sample may be carry-over from other donors' samples. The sequencing used CD8+ T cells from cultured PBMCs, collected from culture after CMV antigen stimulation. CDR3 DNA sequence: TGTGCCAGCAGCCGATACTACGAGCAGTACTTC. This codes for CASSRYYEQYF.